This entry features one TCR beta chain sequence. The entry originates in a study of blood T cell repertoires in COVID-19. CDR3 length: 15 amino acids. The V and J ends lost 4 bases and 3 bases respectively, with 15 bases between them. The germline gives CDR1 KGHSH, CDR2 LQKENI. In the original workflow: Using reference gene primer amplification, nucleated cell counts were estimated. Profiling relied on immunoSEQ multiplex PCR, and the TCRdb table lists in-frame clones only, not all of them. Clonal size and the V and J genes are those of that table, whereas D and trimming came from the DNA. The repertoire has fewer than 200,000 clones, 81% of them found once; the top ten carry around 10%. A Seattle source enrolled patients during active infection and followed them longitudinally.

The clonotype was recovered from an elderly woman with COVID-19, enrolled during active disease. Input material: peripheral blood. V is TRBV18 and J is TRBJ1-2; D might be TRBD1 (5 bases). CDR3 nucleotide sequence: TGTGCCAGCTCACTCACCGGGCCCAGGGACTATGGCTACACCTTC. This translates into CASSLTGPRDYGYTF.